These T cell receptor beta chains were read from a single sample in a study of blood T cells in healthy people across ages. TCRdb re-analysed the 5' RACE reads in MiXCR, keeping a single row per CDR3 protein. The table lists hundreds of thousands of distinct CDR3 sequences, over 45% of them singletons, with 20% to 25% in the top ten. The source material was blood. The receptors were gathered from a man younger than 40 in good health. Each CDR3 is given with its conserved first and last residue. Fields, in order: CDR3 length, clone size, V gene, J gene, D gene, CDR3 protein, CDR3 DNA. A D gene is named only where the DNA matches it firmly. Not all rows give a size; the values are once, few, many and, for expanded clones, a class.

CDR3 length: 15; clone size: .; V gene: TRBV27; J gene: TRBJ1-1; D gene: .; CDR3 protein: CASSPWTDSNTEAFF; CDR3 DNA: TGTGCCAGCAGTCCCTGGACAGATTCGAACACTGAAGCTTTCTTT
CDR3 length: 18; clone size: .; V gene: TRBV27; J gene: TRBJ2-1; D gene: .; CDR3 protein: CASSLSASWDGSYNEQFF; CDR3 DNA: TGTGCCAGCAGTTTATCGGCGTCGTGGGACGGCTCCTACAATGAGCAGTTCTTC
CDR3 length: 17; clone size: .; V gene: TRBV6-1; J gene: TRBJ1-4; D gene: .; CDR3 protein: CASSPRGGRGLGEKLFF; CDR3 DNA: TGTGCCAGCAGTCCTCGGGGAGGAAGAGGCCTGGGGGAAAAACTGTTTTTT
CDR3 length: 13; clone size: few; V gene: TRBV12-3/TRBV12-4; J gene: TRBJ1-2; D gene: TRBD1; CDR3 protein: CASSGTGGDGYTF; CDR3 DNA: TGTGCCAGCAGCGGGACAGGGGGCGATGGCTACACCTTC
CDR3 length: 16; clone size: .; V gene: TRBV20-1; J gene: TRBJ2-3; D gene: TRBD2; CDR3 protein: CSANGRLADNTDTQYF; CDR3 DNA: TGCAGTGCTAACGGACGTCTAGCGGACAACACAGATACGCAGTATTTT
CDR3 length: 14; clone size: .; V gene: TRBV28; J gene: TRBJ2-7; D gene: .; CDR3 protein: CASSVLGVAYEQYF; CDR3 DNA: TGTGCCAGCAGTGTGCTGGGGGTCGCCTACGAGCAGTACTTC
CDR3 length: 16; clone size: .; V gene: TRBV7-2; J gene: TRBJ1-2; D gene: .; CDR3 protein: CASSGMPRVSNYGYTF; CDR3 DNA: TGTGCCAGCAGCGGAATGCCCAGGGTCTCCAACTATGGCTACACCTTC
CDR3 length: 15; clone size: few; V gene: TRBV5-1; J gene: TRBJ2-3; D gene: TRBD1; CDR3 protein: CASSGQGLSTDTQYF; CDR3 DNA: TGCGCCAGCTCCGGACAGGGGTTAAGCACAGATACGCAGTATTTT
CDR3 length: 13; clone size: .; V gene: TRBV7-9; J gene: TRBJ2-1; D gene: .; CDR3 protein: CASSPLGHNEQFF; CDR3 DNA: TGTGCCAGCAGCCCATTGGGGCACAATGAGCAGTTCTTC
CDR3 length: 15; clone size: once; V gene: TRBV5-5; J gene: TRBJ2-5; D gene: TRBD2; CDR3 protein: CASRGGLAVQETQYF; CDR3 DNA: TGTGCCAGCCGTGGGGGACTAGCGGTTCAAGAGACCCAGTACTTC
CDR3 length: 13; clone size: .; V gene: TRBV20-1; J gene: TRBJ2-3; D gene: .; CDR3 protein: CSASSIALDTQYF; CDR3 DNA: TGCAGTGCTAGTAGTATCGCCTTAGATACGCAGTATTTT
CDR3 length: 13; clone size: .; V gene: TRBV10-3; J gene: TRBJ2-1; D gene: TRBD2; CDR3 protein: CAITSGSFNEQFF; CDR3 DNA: TGTGCCATCACTAGCGGGAGTTTTAATGAGCAGTTCTTC
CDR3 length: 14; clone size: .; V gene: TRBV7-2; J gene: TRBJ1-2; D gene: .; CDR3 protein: CASSFPGSNYGYTF; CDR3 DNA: TGTGCCAGCAGCTTCCCAGGGTCTAACTATGGCTACACCTTC
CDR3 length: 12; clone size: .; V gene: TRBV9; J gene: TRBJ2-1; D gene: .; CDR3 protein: CASTGLSNEQFF; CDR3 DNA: TGTGCCAGCACCGGTTTGAGTAATGAGCAGTTCTTC
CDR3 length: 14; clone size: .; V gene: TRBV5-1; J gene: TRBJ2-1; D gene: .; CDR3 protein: CASSLAGKNNEQFF; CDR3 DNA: TGCGCCAGCAGCTTGGCCGGGAAGAATAATGAGCAGTTCTTC
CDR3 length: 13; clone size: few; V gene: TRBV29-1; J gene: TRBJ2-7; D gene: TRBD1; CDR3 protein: CSVDGTGAHEQYF; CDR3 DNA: TGCAGCGTTGACGGGACAGGGGCCCACGAGCAGTACTTC
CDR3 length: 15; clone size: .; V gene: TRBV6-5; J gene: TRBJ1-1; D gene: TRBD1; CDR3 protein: CASSTSGGGRTEAFF; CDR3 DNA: TGTGCCAGCAGCACTTCAGGGGGAGGGAGGACTGAAGCTTTCTTT
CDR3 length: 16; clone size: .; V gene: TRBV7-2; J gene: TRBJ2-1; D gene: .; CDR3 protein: CASSFVVGAFYNEQFF; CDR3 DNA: TGTGCCAGCAGCTTCGTGGTAGGGGCCTTCTACAATGAGCAGTTCTTC
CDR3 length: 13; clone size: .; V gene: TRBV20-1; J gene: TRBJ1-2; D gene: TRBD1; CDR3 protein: CSAQLQGGYGYTF; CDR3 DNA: TGCAGTGCTCAACTTCAGGGGGGCTATGGCTACACCTTC
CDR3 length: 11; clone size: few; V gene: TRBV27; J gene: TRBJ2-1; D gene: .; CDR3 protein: CASSLGHEQFF; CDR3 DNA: TGTGCCAGCAGTTTGGGTCATGAGCAGTTCTTC
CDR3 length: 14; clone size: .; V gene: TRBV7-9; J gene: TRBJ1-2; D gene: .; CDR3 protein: CASSSGLGGYGYTF; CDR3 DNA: TGTGCCAGCAGCTCGGGACTGGGGGGCTATGGCTACACCTTC
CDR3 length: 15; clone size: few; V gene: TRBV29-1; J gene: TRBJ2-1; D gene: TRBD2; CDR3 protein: CSAGTSGNSYNEQFF; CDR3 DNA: TGCAGCGCCGGGACTAGCGGGAACTCCTACAATGAGCAGTTCTTC
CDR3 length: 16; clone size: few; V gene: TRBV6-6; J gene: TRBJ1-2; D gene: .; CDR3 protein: CASSYGDLRVEYGYTF; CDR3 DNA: TGTGCCAGCAGTTACGGGGACCTGAGGGTAGAATATGGCTACACCTTC
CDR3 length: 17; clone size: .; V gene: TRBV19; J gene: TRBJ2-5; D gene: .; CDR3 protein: CASSDSFRIAVQETQYF; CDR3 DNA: TGTGCCAGCTCGGACTCTTTCCGTATAGCCGTCCAAGAGACCCAGTACTTC
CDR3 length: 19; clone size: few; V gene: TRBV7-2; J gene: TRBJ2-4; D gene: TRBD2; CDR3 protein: CASSFLLGGSRLAKNIQYF; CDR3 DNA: TGTGCCAGCAGCTTCCTCCTGGGGGGGAGCAGACTAGCCAAAAACATTCAGTACTTC
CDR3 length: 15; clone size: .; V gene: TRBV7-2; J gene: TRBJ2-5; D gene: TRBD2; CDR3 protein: CASSTGLAGGETQYF; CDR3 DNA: TGTGCCAGCAGCACCGGACTAGCGGGAGGGGAGACCCAGTACTTC
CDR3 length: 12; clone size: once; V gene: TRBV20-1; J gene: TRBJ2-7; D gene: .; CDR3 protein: CSASLAADEQYF; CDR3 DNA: TGCAGTGCTAGCCTGGCCGCAGACGAGCAGTACTTC
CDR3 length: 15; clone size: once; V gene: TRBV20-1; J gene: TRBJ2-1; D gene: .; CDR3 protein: CSGLSRQSVYNEQFF; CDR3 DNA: TGCAGTGGTCTTTCCCGACAGTCGGTGTACAATGAGCAGTTCTTC
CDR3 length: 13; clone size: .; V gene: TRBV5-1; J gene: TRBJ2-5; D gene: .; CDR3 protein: CASSILIQETQYF; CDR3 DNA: TGCGCCAGCAGCATCCTGATCCAAGAGACCCAGTACTTC
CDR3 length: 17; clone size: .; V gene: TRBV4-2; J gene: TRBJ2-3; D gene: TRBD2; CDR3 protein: CASSQETSGSFADTQYF; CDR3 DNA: TGTGCCAGCAGCCAAGAGACTAGCGGGTCGTTTGCAGATACGCAGTATTTT
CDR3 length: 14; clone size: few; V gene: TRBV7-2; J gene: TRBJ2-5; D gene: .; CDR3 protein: CASSSVGTQETQYF; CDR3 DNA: TGTGCCAGCAGCTCCGTGGGGACCCAAGAGACCCAGTACTTC
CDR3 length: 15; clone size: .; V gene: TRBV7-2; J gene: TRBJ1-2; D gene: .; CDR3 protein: CASSPPNLRGIGYTF; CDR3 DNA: TGTGCCAGCAGCCCGCCAAACCTACGAGGCATAGGCTACACCTTC
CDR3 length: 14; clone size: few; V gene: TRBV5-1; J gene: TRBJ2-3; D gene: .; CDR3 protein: CASSFGGLTDTQYF; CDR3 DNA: TGCGCCAGCAGCTTCGGGGGTCTTACAGATACGCAGTATTTT
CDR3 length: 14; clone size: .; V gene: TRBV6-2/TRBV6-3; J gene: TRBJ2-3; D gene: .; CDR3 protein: CASKNGEQTGTQYF; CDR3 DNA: TGTGCCAGCAAAAACGGGGAGCAGACGGGTACGCAGTATTTT
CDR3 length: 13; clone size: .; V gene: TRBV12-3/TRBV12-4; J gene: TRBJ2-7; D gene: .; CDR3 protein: CASSLVGNEEQYF; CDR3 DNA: TGTGCCAGCAGTTTGGTGGGGAATGAGGAGCAGTACTTC
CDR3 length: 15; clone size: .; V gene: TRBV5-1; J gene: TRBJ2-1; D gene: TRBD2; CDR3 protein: CASSLMGGAYNEQFF; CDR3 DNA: TGCGCCAGCAGCTTGATGGGGGGGGCCTACAATGAGCAGTTCTTC
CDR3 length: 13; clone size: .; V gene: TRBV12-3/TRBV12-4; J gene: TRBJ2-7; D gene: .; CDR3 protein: CASSRQIRYEQYF; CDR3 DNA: TGTGCCAGCAGCCGACAGATCAGGTACGAGCAGTACTTC
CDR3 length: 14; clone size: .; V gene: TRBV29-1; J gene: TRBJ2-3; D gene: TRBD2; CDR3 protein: CSVGSGVSTDTQYF; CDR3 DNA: TGCAGCGTTGGTAGCGGGGTAAGCACAGATACGCAGTATTTT
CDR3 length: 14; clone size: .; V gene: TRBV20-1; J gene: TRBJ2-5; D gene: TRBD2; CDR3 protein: CSASNSGTQETQYF; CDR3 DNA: TGCAGTGCTTCTAATAGCGGGACGCAAGAGACCCAGTACTTC
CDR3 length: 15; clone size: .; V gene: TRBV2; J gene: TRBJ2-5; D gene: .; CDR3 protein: CASSVLDRRGETQYF; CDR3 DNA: TGTGCCAGCAGTGTATTAGACAGGCGGGGAGAGACCCAGTACTTC
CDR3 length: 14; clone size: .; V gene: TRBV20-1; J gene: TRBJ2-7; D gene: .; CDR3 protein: CSARPLDKDHEQYF; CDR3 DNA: TGCAGTGCTAGACCCCTCGACAAGGACCACGAGCAGTACTTC
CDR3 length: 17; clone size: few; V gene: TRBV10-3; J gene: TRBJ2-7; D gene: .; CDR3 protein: CAISESNDYYTSYEQYF; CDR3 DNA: TGTGCCATCAGTGAGTCGAATGACTACTACACTTCCTACGAGCAGTACTTC
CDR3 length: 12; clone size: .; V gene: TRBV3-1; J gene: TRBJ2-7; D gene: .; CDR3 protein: CASSQAESEQYF; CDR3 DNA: TGTGCCAGCAGCCAAGCAGAAAGCGAGCAGTACTTC
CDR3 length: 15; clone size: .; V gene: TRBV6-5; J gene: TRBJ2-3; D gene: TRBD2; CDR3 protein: CASRTLAGGIDTQYF; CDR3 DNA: TGTGCCAGCAGAACACTAGCGGGGGGGATAGATACGCAGTATTTT